This T cell receptor beta chain was documented in a study of blood T cell repertoires in COVID-19. Seattle's cohort entered during active infection and was followed longitudinally. Libraries were prepared by immunoSEQ multiplex PCR; TCRdb keeps only in-frame clonotypes and omits some of them. The sample includes some 110,000 clones, around nine tenths of them seen just once. J was trimmed by 5 bases and V by 4 bases; bases with no gene match: 11. The CDR3 consists of 16 residues. From germline, CDR1 is SGDLS and CDR2 YYNGEE. Source material: peripheral blood. The TCR originated in a man over 45 with COVID-19, enrolled during active disease. The chain has TRBV9 and TRBJ2-1; 8 bases align to TRBD2. DNA of the CDR3: TGTGCCAGCAGCTTCCAACTAGCGGCCGTCGACAATGAGCAGTTCTTC. This sequence encodes CASSFQLAAVDNEQFF.